Below are 31 T cell receptor beta chains sequenced from a single sample in a study of T cells in Graves' hyperthyroidism and ophthalmopathy. RNA transcripts yielded amplified TCR beta CDR3 regions. RT-PCR in the first round (using the HTBI primer set) targeted the TCR CDR3. Each CDR3 protein gets one entry after TCRdb re-called the multiplex PCR reads with MiXCR. The sample lists 600,000 to 900,000 distinct CDR3 sequences, around 17% occurring once. Sequencing was performed on blood. These TCRs come from a man aged 18 to 35 with Graves' hyperthyroidism.

This clonotype was seen many times. The V gene is TRBV28, the J gene TRBJ2-7, with D perhaps TRBD1 or TRBD2 (5 bases each). V gave up 3 bases and J gave up 1 base, with 13 bases separating them. CDR1 and CDR2 (germline): MDHEN, SYDVKM. CDR3 length: 15 amino acids. CDR3 sequence: CASSFGTVGSYEQYF. In DNA form, the CDR3 reads TGTGCCAGCAGTTTTGGGACGGTAGGATCCTACGAGCAGTACTTC. The whole variable domain, filled in from reference TRBV28 and TRBJ2-7, reads DVKVTQSSRYLVKRTGEKVFLECVQDMDHENMFWYRQDPGLGLRLIYFSYDVKMKEKGDIPEGYSVSREKKERFSLILESASTNQTSMYLCASSFGTVGSYEQYFGPGTRLTVT.

There are many counts of this clonotype. The CDR3 region is CASSSPGTTNQETQYF. As DNA, the CDR3 is TGTGCCAGCAGTTCACCCGGGACAACGAACCAAGAGACCCAGTACTTC. The rearrangement links TRBV28 to TRBJ2-5, with D possibly matching TRBD1 (6 bases). The length of the CDR3 is 16 residues. Looked up from germline, CDR1 is MDHEN and CDR2 is SYDVKM. V was cut by 4 bases and J by 0 bases, with 15 bases left in between. Full variable domain (remainder filled in from reference TRBV28 and TRBJ2-5): DVKVTQSSRYLVKRTGEKVFLECVQDMDHENMFWYRQDPGLGLRLIYFSYDVKMKEKGDIPEGYSVSREKKERFSLILESASTNQTSMYLCASSSPGTTNQETQYFGPGTRLLVL.

This clonotype was seen only a few times. This chain joins TRBV19 and TRBJ1-4, with 7 bases aligning to TRBD1. There are 14 residues in the CDR3. Trimming removed 5 bases from V and 8 bases from J; junction bases left unmatched: 8. Germline V gives CDR1 LNHDA, CDR2 SQIVND (reference sequence). The CDR3 spells CASSPGTASEKLFF. The DNA of the CDR3 is TGTGCCAGTAGTCCTGGGACAGCTAGCGAAAAACTGTTTTTT.

This clonotype came up a few times. V and J are TRBV6-2 or TRBV6-3 and TRBJ1-1; D ambiguous. V gave up 4 bases and J gave up 8 bases, with 20 bases separating them. The CDR3 consists of 15 residues. CDR1 is MNHEY, CDR2 SVGEGT, per germline. This chain's CDR3 is CASSFLAQVGEEAFF. The CDR3 DNA is TGTGCCAGCAGTTTTCTGGCCCAGGTCGGAGAAGAAGCTTTCTTT.

In its sample, this clonotype was seen many times. The rearrangement uses TRBV12-3 or TRBV12-4 and TRBJ2-6; D is possibly TRBD1 (6 bases). This CDR3 is built from 20 residues. Trimming left V 1 base short and J 0 bases short, with 19 bases between. CDR3 nucleotides: TGTGCCAGCAGTTTAGTTCCCCCGGGACAAATACTCTCTGGGGCCAACGTCCTGACTTTC. Encoded protein: CASSLVPPGQILSGANVLTF.

This clonotype was counted between two and nine times. The gene calls are TRBV28 and TRBJ2-3; 11 nucleotides line up with TRBD2. Germline loops: CDR1 MDHEN, CDR2 SYDVKM. The V and J ends lost 8 bases and 5 bases, in that order; junction bases with no gene match: 9. The CDR3 runs 15 residues. CDR3 in DNA: TGTGCCAGCGGGACAATAGCGGGAGGGATAGATACGCAGTATTTT. Translating gives CASGTIAGGIDTQYF.

There are many counts of this clonotype. The chain recombines TRBV6-1 with TRBJ1-5, with D possibly TRBD1 on 6 matching bases. This CDR3 contains 13 residues. CDR1 and CDR2 from the germline V gene are MNHNS and SASEGT. V was pared by 7 bases and J by 1 base, with 8 bases between. The CDR3 here is CASNRDSNQPQHF. CDR3 in DNA: TGTGCCAGCAACAGGGACAGCAATCAGCCCCAGCATTTT.

There are many counts of this clonotype. A read error may produce the germline difference seen at one junction end. The rearrangement uses TRBV5-1 and TRBJ2-5; 14 bases align to TRBD2. The CDR3 loop spans 15 amino acids. The germline gives CDR1 SGHRS, CDR2 YFSETQ. CDR3 nucleotides: TGTGCCAGCAGCCGACTAGCGGGAGGGCAAGAGACCCAGTACTTC. It codes for CASSRLAGGQETQYF.

This clonotype was counted ten times or more. The rearrangement joins TRBV2 to TRBJ2-7; 8 bases agree with TRBD2. The V segment lost 7 bases and the J segment 4 bases; nucleotides outside the gene matches: 3. The CDR3 contains 12 residues. CDR1 is SNHLY, CDR2 FYNNEI, per germline. Written as DNA, the CDR3 is TGTGCCAGCAAGGAGCGGGGGTACGAGCAGTACTTC. It translates to CASKERGYEQYF.

This clonotype was seen only a few times. The genes are TRBV28 and TRBJ1-5; D may be TRBD1 (6 bases). Trimming shortened V by 4 bases and J by 8 bases, and 9 bases separated the two germline ends. In germline, CDR1 is MDHEN, CDR2 SYDVKM. The CDR3 sequence is 12 residues long. Written as DNA, the CDR3 is TGTGCCAGCAGTTCCAGGGGAGAGCCCCAGCATTTT. This sequence encodes CASSSRGEPQHF.

This clonotype has a count of ten or more. The chain employs TRBV2 and TRBJ2-6; 7 bases are a match to TRBD1. Losses at the gene ends were 8 bases for V and 10 bases for J; bases not matched to a gene: 5. There are 12 residues in the CDR3. The germline V gene has CDR1 SNHLY and CDR2 FYNNEI. DNA for the CDR3: TGTGCCAGCGGACAGGCCGCTAACGTCCTGACTTTC. It specifies CASGQAANVLTF.

This clonotype has only a few counts. The rearrangement uses TRBV18 and TRBJ1-6; TRBD1 might be the D (6 bases). Per germline, CDR1 KGHSH and CDR2 LQKENI. The CDR3 consists of 15 residues. The V end was cut by 5 bases, the J end by 10 bases, with 18 bases between. The CDR3 here is CASSALDGGRSPLHF. The DNA for the CDR3 is TGTGCCAGCTCAGCTCTAGATGGGGGCAGGTCACCCCTCCACTTT.

This chain links TRBV6-1 with TRBJ2-3; D remains unclear. From germline, CDR1 is MNHNS and CDR2 SASEGT. V lost 6 bases and J 7 bases, leaving 8 bases between the germline ends. The CDR3 contains 11 residues. This CDR3 reads CASSTLNTQYF. DNA of the CDR3: TGTGCCAGCAGCACTTTAAATACGCAGTATTTT.

This clonotype was seen many times. Here the CDR3 reads CASSLPSGLYNEQFF. The CDR3 nucleotides are TGTGCCAGCAGTTTGCCTAGCGGGCTTTACAATGAGCAGTTCTTC. V usage is TRBV12-3 or TRBV12-4 and J usage is TRBJ2-1, with 8 bases lining up with TRBD2. The CDR3 has 15 residues. J lost 4 bases, V lost 3 bases, and 5 bases had no gene match.

The CDR3 DNA reads as TGCGCCAGCCACAGGGGGGTATACCAAGAGACCCAGTACTTC. Translated: CASHRGVYQETQYF. The chain combines TRBV5-1 with TRBJ2-5; TRBD1 matches 8 bases. CDR3 length equals 14 residues. Germline trimming cut 7 bases from V and 0 bases from J; bases unmatched to any gene: 5. Looked up from germline, CDR1 is SGHRS and CDR2 is YFSETQ.

CDR3 amino acids: CASSVGLETQYF. The CDR3 nucleotides read TGTGCCAGCAGCGTGGGGCTAGAGACCCAGTACTTC. The chain employs TRBV9 and TRBJ2-5; possibly TRBD1 for D (5 bases). Trimming stripped 2 bases from V and 4 bases from J, with 6 bases between. The CDR3 length is 12 residues. Germline CDR1 reads SGDLS; CDR2 reads YYNGEE.

V and J are TRBV19 and TRBJ2-7; 7 nucleotides line up with TRBD1. Germline V CDR1 and CDR2: LNHDA, SQIVND (reference sequence). The CDR3 length is 16 residues. The V segment lost 0 bases and the J segment 5 bases; nucleotides outside the gene matches: 10. The CDR3 spells CASSIDGDRSSHEQYF. CDR3 bases: TGTGCCAGTAGTATAGATGGGGACAGATCATCCCACGAGCAGTACTTC. Drawing the rest from reference TRBV19 and TRBJ2-7, the complete variable domain is DGGITQSPKYLFRKEGQNVTLSCEQNLNHDAMYWYRQDPGQGLRLIYYSQIVNDFQKGDIAEGYSVSREKKESFPLTVTSAQKNPTAFYLCASSIDGDRSSHEQYFGPGTRLTVT.

As for this clonotype: Given a much more abundant clone one base away, this may be a read error. The final CDR3 position lacks the conserved phenylalanine or tryptophan, pointing to a likely read error. The chain joins TRBV20-1 to TRBJ1-2; D uncertain. The germline CDR1 and CDR2 sequences are DFQATT and SNEGSKA (reference sequence). This CDR3 spans 13 amino acids. Trimming shortened V by 1 base and J by 1 base, and 7 bases separated the two germline ends. The CDR3 region has the DNA TGCAGTGCTAGAGTGGAGGTTAACTATGGCTACACCTCC. Protein: CSARVEVNYGYTS.

The gene calls are TRBV10-3 and TRBJ2-2; 10 bases map to TRBD2. Germline V gives CDR1 ENHRY, CDR2 SYGVKD. Trimming removed 4 bases from V and 1 base from J; junction bases left unmatched: 0. CDR3 length: 15 amino acids. The CDR3: CAISGTSGNTGELFF. Here the CDR3 DNA reads TGTGCCATCAGTGGGACTAGCGGGAACACCGGGGAGCTGTTTTTT.

This clonotype was recorded many times. V and J are TRBV12-3 or TRBV12-4 and TRBJ2-1; D is possibly TRBD1 or TRBD2 (5 bases each). The CDR3 covers 12 residues. Trimming removed 5 bases at V and 9 bases at J, with 11 bases between. The CDR3 loop reads CASSGGIGEQFF. The DNA for the CDR3 is TGTGCCAGCAGTGGGGGTATAGGTGAGCAGTTCTTC.

This clonotype was detected ten times or more. The chain combines TRBV20-1 with TRBJ1-1; D gene ambiguous. The V gene's germline CDR1 is DFQATT and CDR2 SNEGSKA (reference sequence). The V end lost 1 base, the J end lost 8 bases, and 8 bases lay between the germline ends. The CDR3 is made up of 11 amino acids. The CDR3 is CSARVLPEAFF. The CDR3 DNA reads as TGCAGTGCTAGAGTACTGCCCGAAGCTTTCTTT.

Many counts were recorded for this clonotype. J is TRBJ2-7 and V is TRBV12-3 or TRBV12-4, with TRBD2 matching over 7 bases. CDR3 length equals 15 residues. Trimming took 1 base from V and 2 from J; bases not matched to a gene: 5. CDR3 region: CASSLESGTTYEQYF. CDR3 DNA sequence: TGTGCCAGCAGTTTAGAAAGCGGGACCACCTACGAGCAGTACTTC.

This clonotype was counted a single time. The rearrangement uses TRBV7-2 and TRBJ2-1; 12 bases align to TRBD2. The CDR3 extends over 18 amino acids. CDR1 SGHTA and CDR2 FQGNSA come from the germline V gene. With V trimmed by 1 base and J by 1 base, 5 bases remained unmatched. In DNA form, the CDR3 reads TGTGCCAGCAGCTTAGTCCCTAGCGGGGGGGGTTCCTACAATGAGCAGTTCTTC. This codes for CASSLVPSGGGSYNEQFF.

This clonotype occurred many times. The rearrangement links TRBV28 to TRBJ1-1; D gene ambiguous. Trimming took off 4 bases at V and 3 bases at J, with 21 bases between the two ends. Germline lookup yields CDR1 MDHEN and CDR2 SYDVKM. The CDR3 is 17 residues long. CDR3 residues: CASSSGSRVMRDTEAFF. CDR3 coding DNA: TGTGCCAGCAGTTCGGGGAGTAGGGTCATGAGGGACACTGAAGCTTTCTTT.

This clonotype showed up just a few times. J is TRBJ1-3 and V is TRBV11-2; 8 bases fit TRBD1. The junction had 13 bases not matched to a gene; V was cut back by 5 bases and J by 1 base. Per germline, CDR1 SGHAT and CDR2 FQNNGV. This CDR3 has 18 residues. CDR3 sequence reads: CASSPSGDRLRSGNTIYF. DNA of the CDR3: TGTGCCAGCAGCCCTTCGGGGGACAGGCTTAGATCTGGAAACACCATATATTTT.

In this sample, this clonotype turned up many times. This rearrangement joins TRBV7-2 to TRBJ2-7; 7 bases agree with TRBD1. Germline-derived CDR1 and CDR2 are SGHTA and FQGNSA. The V segment lost 0 bases and the J segment 13 bases; nucleotides outside the gene matches: 6. The CDR3 runs to 12 residues. The CDR3 reads CASSLAPGQKYF. DNA of the CDR3: TGTGCCAGCAGCTTAGCTCCGGGACAGAAATACTTC.

At least ten counts were recorded for this clonotype. For the CDR3, the DNA is TGTGCCTGGAGTGTCGAAGCATCCGAGCAGTACTTC. It is translated as CAWSVEASEQYF. J is TRBJ2-7 and V is TRBV30; D gene unclear. This CDR3 is built from 12 residues. V gave up 0 bases and J gave up 6 bases, with 9 bases separating them. Germline CDR1 is GTSNPN and CDR2 is SVGIG (reference sequence).

Turning to this clonotype: This may stem from a read error, because a much larger clone lies one nucleotide away. No conserved phenylalanine or tryptophan ends this CDR3, so it is likely a read error. The rearrangement links TRBV2 to TRBJ2-7, with 10 bases matching TRBD1. CDR1 is SNHLY, CDR2 FYNNEI, per germline. The CDR3 extends over 13 amino acids. V gave up 6 bases and J gave up 5 bases; unmatched junction bases: 4. The DNA for the CDR3 is TGTGCCAGCAGCCGCGGGACAGGGGACGAGCAGTACCTC. Its translation is CASSRGTGDEQYL.

This chain links TRBV10-3 with TRBJ2-7, with 9 bases fitting TRBD1. Unmatched junction bases numbered 15, after V lost 6 bases and J lost 0 bases. Germline lookup yields CDR1 ENHRY and CDR2 SYGVKD. The length of the CDR3 is 18 residues. The CDR3 reads CAIRSGQGKDHHSYEQYF. The CDR3 coding sequence is TGTGCCATCAGATCCGGACAGGGGAAGGACCATCACTCCTACGAGCAGTACTTC.

This clonotype has ten or more counts. V usage is TRBV4-1 and J usage is TRBJ2-5, with 7 nucleotides matching TRBD2. The CDR3 spans 15 residues. Germline CDR1 MGHRA, CDR2 YSYEKL. With V trimmed by 6 bases and J by 5 bases, 12 bases remained unmatched. The CDR3 spells CASSEAGRERETQYF. The DNA of the CDR3 is TGCGCCAGCAGTGAAGCCGGGCGGGAGCGGGAGACCCAGTACTTC.

The table lists this clonotype with a few counts. This chain joins TRBV7-2 and TRBJ1-2; the D gene is possibly TRBD1 (5 bases). Looked up from germline, CDR1 is SGHTA and CDR2 is FQGNSA. Trimming removed 6 bases at V and 8 bases at J, with 16 bases between. The CDR3 has 13 residues. The CDR3 region is CASRLIGALGYTF. The DNA of the CDR3 is TGTGCCAGCAGGTTGATCGGGGCCCTAGGCTACACCTTC.